These T cell receptor beta chains were read from a single sample in a study of shared clonotypes between healthy human individuals. Sequencing used immunoSEQ multiplex PCR; TCRdb keeps in-frame clones, though not all of them. The sample holds some 1,600,000 clones, approximately 98% seen once. Material: naive CD4+ T cells sorted from blood. All receptors come from a young man in good health. Both conserved end residues are part of each CDR3. The D gene is left open where the match is weak.

j_gene	d_gene	len	v_gene	CDR3nt	CDR3aa
TRBJ2-4	-	17	TRBV18	TGTGCCAGCTCACCACGGAGGGGTACCCTAGCCAAAAACATTCAGTACTTC	CASSPRRGTLAKNIQYF
TRBJ2-7	-	12	TRBV29-1	TGCAGCGTTGGGGCACAGAGATACGAGCAGTACTTC	CSVGAQRYEQYF
TRBJ2-3	TRBD2	16	TRBV4-2	TGTGCCAGCAGCCAAAGACTAGCGGGCAACACAGATACGCAGTATTTT	CASSQRLAGNTDTQYF
TRBJ2-2	TRBD1	17	TRBV7-9	TGTGCCAGCAGCTCGCACTCGGGACAGGGGAGGACCGGGGAGCTGTTTTTT	CASSSHSGQGRTGELFF
TRBJ2-2	TRBD1	16	TRBV5-1	TGCGCCAGCAGCTCCGCAGGGGGCGCGAACACCGGGGAGCTGTTTTTT	CASSSAGGANTGELFF
TRBJ2-1	-	15	TRBV6-5	TGTGCCAGCAGACAATTCAGTGGGTCCTACAATGAGCAGTTCTTC	CASRQFSGSYNEQFF
TRBJ2-7	-	16	TRBV4-1	TGCGCCAGCAGCCAAGAAGGTGGGATTGGAACCTACGAGCAGTACTTC	CASSQEGGIGTYEQYF
TRBJ2-7	-	12	TRBV2	TGTGCCAGCATCGGCAGTGGCAACGAGCAGTACTTC	CASIGSGNEQYF
TRBJ2-7	-	13	TRBV18	TGTGCCAGCTCACCCTCGGAGTCCTACGAGCAGTACTTC	CASSPSESYEQYF
TRBJ2-7	-	13	TRBV6-6	TGTGCCAGCAGTGGCCCTGGCCCGGGCGAGCAGTACTTC	CASSGPGPGEQYF
TRBJ2-5	-	13	TRBV5-5	TGTGCCAGCAGCTTGTCCTTCGGCACGACCCAGTACTTC	CASSLSFGTTQYF
TRBJ2-3	TRBD2	15	TRBV5-1	TGCGCCAGCAGCTACACTAGCGTAAGCACAGATACGCAGTATTTT	CASSYTSVSTDTQYF
TRBJ2-5	TRBD2	14	TRBV11-3	TGTGCCAGCAGCCGGGAGGGGAGGCGGGAGACCCAGTACTTC	CASSREGRRETQYF
TRBJ2-5	TRBD2	14	TRBV6-5	TGTGCCAGCAGTCCGGGGCAGACTAGCGGGAGTTGGTACTTC	CASSPGQTSGSWYF